The T cell receptor (beta chain) under discussion was sequenced for a study of CD8 T cells in ankylosing spondylitis (dated by TCRdb to the late 2010s). Regarding the research as a whole: T cell receptor beta repertoires were profiled in healthy donors and ankylosing spondylitis patients so that disease-linked TCR variants could be found. The whole study cohort included 108 healthy donors and about two dozen ankylosing spondylitis patients. Samples of peripheral blood were taken, and for ankylosing spondylitis patients, synovial fluid was collected as well. What the authors observed across the whole study: The disease-linked clones were reported to be significantly enriched in matched synovial fluid samples from ankylosing spondylitis patients. A TCR beta motif made up of several highly homologous amino acid variants appeared to be characteristic of blood from ankylosing spondylitis patients. In peripheral blood, the disease-linked clones were found at relatively low frequencies and had a CD8+ phenotype. Some motif variants were previously reported in synovial fluid and blood of reactive arthritis patients, suggesting common disease-initiation mechanisms.

The junction shows trimming of 4 bases on V and 1 base on J, plus 7 bases between the germline ends. CDR1 MNHEY and CDR2 SMNVEV were looked up in the germline V gene (reference sequence). From the cysteine up to the phenylalanine, the CDR3 has a length of 13 residues. Of the read, only the CDR3 DNA is kept; its 39 bases are in frame from base 1. This clonotype was counted ten times or more. No cognate antigen has been identified for it. There are no base qualities to consult, and no much larger clone falls within one base. The run used an Illumina HiSeq 2500. Quantitative 5'-RACE with molecular barcodes was used to prepare TCR beta libraries. As for how the authors treated the data: A new computational method, built on a probabilistic model of VDJ rearrangement, was used to identify disease-linked TCR variants. The public reads were reanalyzed by TCRdb: fastp trimming at Q25, MiXCR alignment, in-frame beta chains only. Rows are unified per CDR3 protein, each entry keeping the most common DNA and genes. For this entry, the V and J calls and clone size follow TCRdb and not the study's own pipeline. This sample has some 140,000 distinct CDR3 sequences in its table, and roughly 8.4% of those were observed once. The ten largest make up 7.3% of the sample.

Synovial fluid samples and blood samples obtained from the same ankylosing spondylitis patients were matched. This clonotype was sampled from a male donor with ankylosing spondylitis. The sequence joins TRBV27 to TRBJ1-1, with an unclear D gene assignment. What was sequenced was synovial fluid, either unsorted or a sorted T cell fraction (not recorded which). The CDR3 reads CASSSPPNTEAFF. The DNA reads as follows: TGTGCCAGCAGTTCTCCTCCGAACACTGAAGCTTTCTTT.